The 3 T cell receptor beta chains presented below share a single source sample, sequenced in a study of blood T cell dynamics during melanoma immunotherapy. Time point specified: week 3, after first cycle of checkpoint inhibitor. Clones were sequenced by immunoSEQ multiplex PCR, and TCRdb holds only the in-frame ones, with some missing. The sample records under 9,500 clones, 87% being singletons. Sequencing was performed on blood, taken from a patient treated with checkpoint blockade. The origin of the receptors is a human donor with melanoma.

This chain uses TRBV7-2 with TRBJ2-2; 9 positions agree with TRBD2. V lost 5 bases and J lost 5; bases outside the gene matches: 9. The CDR3 consists of 16 residues. From germline, CDR1 is SGHTA and CDR2 FQGNSA. The DNA for the CDR3 is TGTGCCAGCAGCCCACCGGGACTAGCCGCAACCGGGGAGCTGTTTTTT. Its translation is CASSPPGLAATGELFF.

The chain couples TRBV28 to TRBJ2-2; no reliable D call. The CDR3 covers 16 residues. V was trimmed by 7 bases and J by 5 bases, leaving 20 bases between them. Germline V CDR1 and CDR2: MDHEN, SYDVKM. CDR3 in DNA: TGTGCCAGCACCCTCTCGGTGGGCGGACCAACCGGGGAGCTGTTTTTT. This translates into CASTLSVGGPTGELFF. Combining the CDR3 with reference TRBV28 and TRBJ2-2 gives the whole variable domain DVKVTQSSRYLVKRTGEKVFLECVQDMDHENMFWYRQDPGLGLRLIYFSYDVKMKEKGDIPEGYSVSREKKERFSLILESASTNQTSMYLCASTLSVGGPTGELFFGEGSRLTVL.

The rearrangement joins TRBV5-5 to TRBJ2-5, with D unresolved. V was cut by 1 base and J by 4 bases, with 2 bases left in between. Germline CDR1 is SGHKS and CDR2 is YYEKEE (reference sequence). The CDR3 contains 11 residues. The CDR3: CASSLLETQYF. The CDR3 DNA follows: TGTGCCAGCAGCTTGCTAGAGACCCAGTACTTC.